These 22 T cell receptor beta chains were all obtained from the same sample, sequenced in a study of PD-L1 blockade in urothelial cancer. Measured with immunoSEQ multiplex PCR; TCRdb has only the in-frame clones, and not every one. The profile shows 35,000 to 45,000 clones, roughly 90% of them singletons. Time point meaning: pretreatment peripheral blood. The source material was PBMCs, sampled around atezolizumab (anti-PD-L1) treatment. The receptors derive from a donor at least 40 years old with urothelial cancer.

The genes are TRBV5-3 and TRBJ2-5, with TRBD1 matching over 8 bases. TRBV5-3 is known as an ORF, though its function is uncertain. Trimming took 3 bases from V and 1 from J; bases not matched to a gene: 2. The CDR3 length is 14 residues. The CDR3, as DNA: TGTGCCAGAAGCTGGGACAGGATCCAAGAGACCCAGTACTTC. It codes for CARSWDRIQETQYF.

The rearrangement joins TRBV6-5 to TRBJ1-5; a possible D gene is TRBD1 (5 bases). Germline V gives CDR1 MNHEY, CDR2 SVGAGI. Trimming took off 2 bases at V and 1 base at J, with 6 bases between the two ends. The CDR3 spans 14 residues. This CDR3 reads CASSYGGSNQPQHF. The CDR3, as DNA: TGTGCCAGCAGTTACGGGGGGAGCAATCAGCCCCAGCATTTT.

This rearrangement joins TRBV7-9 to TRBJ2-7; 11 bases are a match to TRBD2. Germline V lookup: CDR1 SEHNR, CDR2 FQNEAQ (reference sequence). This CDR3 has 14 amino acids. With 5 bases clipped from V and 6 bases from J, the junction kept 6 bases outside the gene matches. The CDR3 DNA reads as TGTGCCAGCAGCCTCCAGGGGACTAGCGGCGAGCAGTACTTC. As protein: CASSLQGTSGEQYF.

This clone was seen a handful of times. Written as DNA, the CDR3 is TGTGCCAGCAGTGGGGCGGCGGGCTCCTACAATGAGCAGTTCTTC. Translated: CASSGAAGSYNEQFF. This chain links TRBV6-4 with TRBJ2-1; tentative D call: TRBD2 (5 bases). CDR1 and CDR2 from the germline V gene are MRHNA and SNTAGT. The CDR3 is 15 residues long. The germline V and J ends were trimmed by 4 bases and 0 bases, with 10 bases remaining between them.

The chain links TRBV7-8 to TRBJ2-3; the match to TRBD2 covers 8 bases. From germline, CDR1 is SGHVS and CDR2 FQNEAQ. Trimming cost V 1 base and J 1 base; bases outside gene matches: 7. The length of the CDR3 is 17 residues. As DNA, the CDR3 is TGTGCCAGCAGCTTAGTGGCGGGAGGCCGAGGCACAGATACGCAGTATTTT. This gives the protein CASSLVAGGRGTDTQYF. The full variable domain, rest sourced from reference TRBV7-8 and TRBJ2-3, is GAGVSQSPRYKVAKRGQDVALRCDPISGHVSLFWYQQALGQGPEFLTYFQNEAQLDKSGLPSDRFFAERPEGSVSTLKIQRTQQEDSAVYLCASSLVAGGRGTDTQYFGPGTRLTVL.

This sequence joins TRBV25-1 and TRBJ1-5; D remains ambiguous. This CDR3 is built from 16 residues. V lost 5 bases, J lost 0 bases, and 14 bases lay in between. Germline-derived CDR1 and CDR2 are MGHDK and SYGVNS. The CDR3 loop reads CASSLGRASSNQPQHF. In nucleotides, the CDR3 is TGTGCCAGCAGTTTGGGCAGAGCCTCTAGCAATCAGCCCCAGCATTTT.

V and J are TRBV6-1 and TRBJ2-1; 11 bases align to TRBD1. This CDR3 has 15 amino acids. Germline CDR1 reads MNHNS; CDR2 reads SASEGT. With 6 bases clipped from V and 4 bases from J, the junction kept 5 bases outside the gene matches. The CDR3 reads CASSPGTGGYNEQFF. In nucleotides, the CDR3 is TGTGCCAGCAGCCCAGGGACAGGGGGATACAATGAGCAGTTCTTC.

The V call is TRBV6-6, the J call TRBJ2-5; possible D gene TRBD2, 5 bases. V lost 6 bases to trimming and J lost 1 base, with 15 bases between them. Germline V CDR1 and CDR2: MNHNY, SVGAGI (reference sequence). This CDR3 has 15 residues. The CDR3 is CASSPAGGGQETQYF. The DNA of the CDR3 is TGTGCCAGCAGCCCCGCGGGCGGCGGCCAAGAGACCCAGTACTTC.

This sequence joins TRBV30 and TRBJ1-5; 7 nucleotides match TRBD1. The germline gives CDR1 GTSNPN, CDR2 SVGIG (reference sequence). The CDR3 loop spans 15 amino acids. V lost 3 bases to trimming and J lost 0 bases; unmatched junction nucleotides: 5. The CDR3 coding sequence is TGTGCCTGGAGCCCAGGGGGGAGTAGCAATCAGCCCCAGCATTTT. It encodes CAWSPGGSSNQPQHF.

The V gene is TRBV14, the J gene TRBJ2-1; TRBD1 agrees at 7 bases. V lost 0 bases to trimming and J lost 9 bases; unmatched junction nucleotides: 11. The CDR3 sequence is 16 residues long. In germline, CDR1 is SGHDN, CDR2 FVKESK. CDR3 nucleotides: TGTGCCAGCAGCCAAGATGGTCGGGCAGGGGGTGCTGAGCAGTTCTTC. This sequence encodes CASSQDGRAGGAEQFF.

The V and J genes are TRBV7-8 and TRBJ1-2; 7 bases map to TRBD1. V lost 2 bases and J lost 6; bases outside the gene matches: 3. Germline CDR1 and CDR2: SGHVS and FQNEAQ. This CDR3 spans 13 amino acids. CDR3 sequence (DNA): TGTGCCAGCAGCTTATACAGGGGAGATGGCTACACCTTC. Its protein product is CASSLYRGDGYTF.

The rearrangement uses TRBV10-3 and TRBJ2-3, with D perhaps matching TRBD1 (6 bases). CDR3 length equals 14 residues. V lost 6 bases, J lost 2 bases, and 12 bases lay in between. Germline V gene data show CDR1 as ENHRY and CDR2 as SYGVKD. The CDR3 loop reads CAIRWDTSTDTQYF. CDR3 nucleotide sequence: TGTGCCATCAGGTGGGACACCTCCACAGATACGCAGTATTTT.

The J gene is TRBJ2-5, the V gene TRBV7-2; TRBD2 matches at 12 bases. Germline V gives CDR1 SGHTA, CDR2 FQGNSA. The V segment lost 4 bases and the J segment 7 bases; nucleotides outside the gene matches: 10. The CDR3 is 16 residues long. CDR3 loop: CASSSLAGGGRGTQYF. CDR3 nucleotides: TGTGCCAGCAGCTCACTAGCGGGAGGTGGCCGGGGGACCCAGTACTTC. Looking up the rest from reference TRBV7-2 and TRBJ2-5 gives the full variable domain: GAGVSQSPSNKVTEKGKDVELRCDPISGHTALYWYRQSLGQGLEFLIYFQGNSAPDKSGLPSDRFSAERTGGSVSTLTIQRTQQEDSAVYLCASSSLAGGGRGTQYFGPGTRLLVL.

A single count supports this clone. The CDR3 DNA is TGTGCCAGTAGTTCAGGGGACACAGATACGCAGTATTTT. The encoded protein is CASSSGDTDTQYF. V is TRBV19 and J is TRBJ2-3; a weak D match, TRBD1 (6 bases). CDR3 length equals 13 residues. Germline V lookup: CDR1 LNHDA, CDR2 SQIVND (reference sequence). The germline V and J ends were trimmed by 5 bases and 2 bases, with 8 bases remaining between them.

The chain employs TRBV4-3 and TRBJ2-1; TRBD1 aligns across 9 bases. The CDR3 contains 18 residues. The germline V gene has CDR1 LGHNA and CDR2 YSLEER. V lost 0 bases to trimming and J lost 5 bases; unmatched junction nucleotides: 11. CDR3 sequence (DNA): TGCGCCAGCAGCCAAGATGTCCCAGACAGGGGGTCCCACAATGAGCAGTTCTTC. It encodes CASSQDVPDRGSHNEQFF.

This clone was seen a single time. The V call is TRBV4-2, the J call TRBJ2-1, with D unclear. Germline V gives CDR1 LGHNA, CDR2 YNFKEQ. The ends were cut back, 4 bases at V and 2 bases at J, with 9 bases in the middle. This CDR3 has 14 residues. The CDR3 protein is CASSPGATYNEQFF. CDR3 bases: TGTGCCAGCAGCCCCGGAGCAACCTACAATGAGCAGTTCTTC.

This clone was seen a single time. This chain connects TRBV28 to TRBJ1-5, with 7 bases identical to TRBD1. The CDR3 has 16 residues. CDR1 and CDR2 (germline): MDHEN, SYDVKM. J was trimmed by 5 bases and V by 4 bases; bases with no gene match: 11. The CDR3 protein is CASSSPRTGDYQPQHF. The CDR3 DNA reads TGTGCCAGCAGTTCCCCCCGGACAGGAGATTATCAGCCCCAGCATTTT.

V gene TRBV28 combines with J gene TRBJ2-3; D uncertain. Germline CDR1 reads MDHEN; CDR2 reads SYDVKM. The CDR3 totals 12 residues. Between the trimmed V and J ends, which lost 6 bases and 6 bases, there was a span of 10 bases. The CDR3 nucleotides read TGTGCCAGCAGCCTGGAGCCCGATACGCAGTATTTT. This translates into CASSLEPDTQYF.

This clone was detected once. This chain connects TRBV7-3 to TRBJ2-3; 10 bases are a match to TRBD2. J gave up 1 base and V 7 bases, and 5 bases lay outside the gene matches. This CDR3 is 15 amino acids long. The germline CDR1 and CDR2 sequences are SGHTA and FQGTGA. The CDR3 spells CASTLAGVRTDTQYF. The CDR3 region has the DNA TGTGCCAGCACCCTAGCGGGAGTCCGCACAGATACGCAGTATTTT. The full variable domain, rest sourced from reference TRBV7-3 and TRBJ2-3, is GAGVSQTPSNKVTEKGKYVELRCDPISGHTALYWYRQSLGQGPEFLIYFQGTGAADDSGLPNDRFFAVRPEGSVSTLKIQRTERGDSAVYLCASTLAGVRTDTQYFGPGTRLTVL.

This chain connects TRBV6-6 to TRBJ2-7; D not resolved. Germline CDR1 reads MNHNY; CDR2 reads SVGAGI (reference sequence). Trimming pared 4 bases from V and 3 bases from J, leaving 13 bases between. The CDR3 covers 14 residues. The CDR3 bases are TGTGCCAGCAGTTCCCACTCGTCAAGCTACGAGCAGTACTTC. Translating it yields CASSSHSSSYEQYF.

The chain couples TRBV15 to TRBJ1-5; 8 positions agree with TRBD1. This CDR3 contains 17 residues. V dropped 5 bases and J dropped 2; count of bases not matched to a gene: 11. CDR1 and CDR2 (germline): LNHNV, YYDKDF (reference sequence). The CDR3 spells CATSPGGGGQGNQPQHF. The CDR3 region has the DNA TGTGCCACCAGCCCAGGGGGAGGGGGACAGGGCAATCAGCCCCAGCATTTT. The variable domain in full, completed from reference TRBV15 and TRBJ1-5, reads DAMVIQNPRYQVTQFGKPVTLSCSQTLNHNVMYWYQQKSSQAPKLLFHYYDKDFNNEADTPDNFQSRRPNTSFCFLDIRSPGLGDTAMYLCATSPGGGGQGNQPQHFGDGTRLSIL.

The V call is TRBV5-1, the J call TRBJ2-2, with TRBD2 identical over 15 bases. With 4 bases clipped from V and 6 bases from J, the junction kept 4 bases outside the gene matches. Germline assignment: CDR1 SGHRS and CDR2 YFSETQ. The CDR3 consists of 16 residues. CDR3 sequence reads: CASSGLAGGDAGELFF. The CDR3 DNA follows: TGCGCCAGCAGCGGACTAGCGGGAGGGGATGCCGGGGAGCTGTTTTTT.